Listed below are T cell receptor beta chains from one sample, sequenced in a study of blood T cell repertoires in COVID-19. Assay: immunoSEQ multiplex PCR; the TCRdb copy retains only in-frame clones and omits some. Here the sample spans about 120,000 clones, 85% to 90% being singletons. The source material was peripheral blood. These receptors were collected from a woman aged 45 to 65 with acute or convalescent COVID-19. Both conserved end residues are part of each CDR3. A D gene is named only where the DNA matches it firmly. Size is omitted from some rows. Given values are once, few, many or a class for expanded clones.

j_call | v_call | clone_size | d_call | cdr3_nt | cdr3_aa
TRBJ1-5 | TRBV18 | once | TRBD1 | TGTGCCAGCTCACCAACGTCTGGACAGGGCAATCAGCCCCAGCATTTT | CASSPTSGQGNQPQHF
TRBJ2-7 | TRBV5-1 | NA | TRBD1 | TGCGCCAGCAGCTTGTGGCAGGGGGCGGGTTACGAGCAGTACTTC | CASSLWQGAGYEQYF
TRBJ2-1 | TRBV6-5 | NA | TRBD1 | TGTGCCAGCAGTCGGGGACAGGGGGCGGATGAGCAGTTCTTC | CASSRGQGADEQFF
TRBJ2-5 | TRBV10-1 | NA | NA | TGCGCCAGCAGTGAGACAGTTCAAGAGACCCAGTACTTC | CASSETVQETQYF
TRBJ1-1 | TRBV3-1/TRBV3-2 | NA | TRBD1 | TGTGCCAGCTCCACGGACAGGACGGACACTGAAGCTTTCTTT | CASSTDRTDTEAFF
TRBJ1-3 | TRBV5-6 | NA | NA | TGTGCCAGCAGCTATGGGCTGAGGGTGTCCTCTGGAAACACCATATATTTT | CASSYGLRVSSGNTIYF
TRBJ2-5 | TRBV11-3 | once | TRBD2 | TGTGCCAGCAGCCCGGGGGCTAGCGGGGGTTTCCAAGAGACCCAGTACTTC | CASSPGASGGFQETQYF
TRBJ2-2 | TRBV5-1 | NA | NA | TGCGCCAGCAGCTTATCGGGAGCCACCGGGGAGCTGTTTTTT | CASSLSGATGELFF
TRBJ2-7 | TRBV21-1 | NA | NA | TGTGCCAGCAGCCAGAGGGACAGGGGATTCTACGAGCAGTACTTC | CASSQRDRGFYEQYF
TRBJ1-1 | TRBV18 | NA | NA | TGTGCCAGCTCACCTGGCCAAAAAACTGAAGCTTTCTTT | CASSPGQKTEAFF
TRBJ1-1 | TRBV4-1 | NA | NA | TGCGCCAGCAGCCCCTTTGAAATCAGGGTGAAAACTGAAGCTTTCTTT | CASSPFEIRVKTEAFF
TRBJ1-1 | TRBV7-3 | NA | TRBD1 | TGTGCCAGCAGCTCGAGTGGGACAGGGGTCACTGAAGCTTTCTTT | CASSSSGTGVTEAFF
TRBJ1-4 | TRBV6-5 | NA | TRBD1 | TGTGCCAGCAGCCCCGGGACAGTGCAGGGAAAACTGTTTTTT | CASSPGTVQGKLFF
TRBJ1-1 | TRBV7-3 | NA | NA | TGTGCCAGCAGCTTAGACAGGAACACTGAAGCTTTCTTT | CASSLDRNTEAFF
TRBJ1-2 | TRBV9 | NA | TRBD1 | TGTGCCAGCACCACGACAGGGGGCGCGGGAGGCTACACCTTC | CASTTTGGAGGYTF
TRBJ2-7 | TRBV5-4 | NA | TRBD1 | TGTGCCAGCAGCTTGGCCCGGGACAGGGGCTACGAGCAGTACTTC | CASSLARDRGYEQYF
TRBJ2-5 | TRBV10-2 | NA | NA | TGCGCCAGCATGCGGGACCCCAGTGAGACCCAGTACTTC | CASMRDPSETQYF
TRBJ2-4 | TRBV5-4 | NA | NA | TGTGCCAGCAGCCTGGACAGCAGAAACATTCAGTACTTC | CASSLDSRNIQYF
TRBJ1-5 | TRBV6-6 | NA | TRBD1 | TGTGCCAGCACCCCACGACAGGGGAACCAGCCCCAGCATTTT | CASTPRQGNQPQHF
TRBJ1-5 | TRBV19 | NA | TRBD1 | TGTGCCAGTAGAATCGACAGGGTACAGCCCCAGCATTTT | CASRIDRVQPQHF
TRBJ2-6 | TRBV12-3/TRBV12-4 | NA | NA | TGTGCCAGCAGAATAACTGGGGCCAACGTCCTGACTTTC | CASRITGANVLTF
TRBJ2-5 | TRBV15 | NA | TRBD2 | TGTGCCACCAGCAGAGGACTAGCGGGAGCAGGGGAGACCCAGTACTTC | CATSRGLAGAGETQYF
TRBJ2-5 | TRBV7-9 | NA | TRBD2 | TGTGCCAGCAGCTTAACATTAGCGGGGGGTAAGCAAGAGACCCAGTACTTC | CASSLTLAGGKQETQYF
TRBJ2-1 | TRBV18 | NA | TRBD2 | TGTGCCAGCTCGCTAGCGGGAGTGTACAATGAGCAGTTCTTC | CASSLAGVYNEQFF
TRBJ2-1 | TRBV6-6 | NA | TRBD2 | TGTGCCAGCAGTTTCCCCGGCGGGAGTAATGAGCAGTTCTTC | CASSFPGGSNEQFF
TRBJ1-2 | TRBV19 | once | NA | TGTGCCAGTAGTATTGGGCAGGGTGACTATGGCTACACCTTC | CASSIGQGDYGYTF
TRBJ2-3 | TRBV5-1 | NA | TRBD2 | TGCGCCAGCAGCTGGGCGGGAGAAGGGGTTACGCAGTATTTT | CASSWAGEGVTQYF
TRBJ2-7 | TRBV3-1/TRBV3-2 | once | NA | TGTGCCAGCAGCCAAGGGCTAGCCGCACCTAACTACGAGCAGTACTTC | CASSQGLAAPNYEQYF